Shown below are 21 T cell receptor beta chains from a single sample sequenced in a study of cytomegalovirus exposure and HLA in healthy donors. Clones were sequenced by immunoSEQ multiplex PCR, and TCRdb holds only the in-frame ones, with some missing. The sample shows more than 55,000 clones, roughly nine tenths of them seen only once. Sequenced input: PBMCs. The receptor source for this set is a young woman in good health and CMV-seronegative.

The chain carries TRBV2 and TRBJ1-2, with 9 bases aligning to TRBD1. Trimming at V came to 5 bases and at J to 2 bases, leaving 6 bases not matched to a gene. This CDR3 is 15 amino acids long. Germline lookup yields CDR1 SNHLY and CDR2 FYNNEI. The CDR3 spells CASSYDRGANYGYTF. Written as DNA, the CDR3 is TGTGCCAGCAGTTATGACAGGGGGGCCAACTATGGCTACACCTTC.

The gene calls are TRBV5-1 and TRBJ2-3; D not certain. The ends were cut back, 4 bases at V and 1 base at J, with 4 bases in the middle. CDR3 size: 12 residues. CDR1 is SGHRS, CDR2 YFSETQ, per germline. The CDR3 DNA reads TGCGCCAGCAGCCCGGGCACAGATACGCAGTATTTT. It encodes CASSPGTDTQYF.

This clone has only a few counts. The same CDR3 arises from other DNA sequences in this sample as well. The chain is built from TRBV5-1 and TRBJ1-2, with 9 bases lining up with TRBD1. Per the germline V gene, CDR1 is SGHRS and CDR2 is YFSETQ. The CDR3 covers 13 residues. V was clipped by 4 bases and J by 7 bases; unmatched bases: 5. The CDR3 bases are TGCGCCAGCAGCCCGGGACAGGGTGCTGGCTACACCTTC. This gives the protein CASSPGQGAGYTF.

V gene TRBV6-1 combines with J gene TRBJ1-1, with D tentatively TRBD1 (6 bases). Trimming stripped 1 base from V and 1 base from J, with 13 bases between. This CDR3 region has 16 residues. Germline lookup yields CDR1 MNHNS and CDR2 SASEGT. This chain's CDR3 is CASSEGAGVRNTEAFF. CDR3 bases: TGTGCCAGCAGTGAAGGGGCAGGGGTCCGGAACACTGAAGCTTTCTTT.

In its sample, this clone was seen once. The CDR3 DNA reads as TGTGCCTTGACAGGGGGCACTAGCGGTAGCTCCTACAATGAGCAGTTCTTC. Its protein product is CALTGGTSGSSYNEQFF. V gene TRBV30 combines with J gene TRBJ2-1; 10 positions match TRBD1. Trimming at V came to 7 bases and at J to 0 bases, leaving 12 bases not matched to a gene. CDR3 size: 17 residues. Germline V CDR1 and CDR2: GTSNPN, SVGIG (reference sequence).

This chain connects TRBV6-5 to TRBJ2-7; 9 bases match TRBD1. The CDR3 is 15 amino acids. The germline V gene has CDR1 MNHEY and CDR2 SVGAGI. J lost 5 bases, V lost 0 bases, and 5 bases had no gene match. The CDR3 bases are TGTGCCAGCAGTTACTCGGGGACAGGGAGGAACGAGCAGTACTTC. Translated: CASSYSGTGRNEQYF.

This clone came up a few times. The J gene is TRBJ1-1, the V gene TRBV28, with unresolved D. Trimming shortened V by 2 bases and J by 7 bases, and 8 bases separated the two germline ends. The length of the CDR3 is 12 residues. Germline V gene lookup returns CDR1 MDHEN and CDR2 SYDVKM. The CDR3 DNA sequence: TGTGCCAGCAGTTTACTACGGTTTGAAGCTTTCTTT. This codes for CASSLLRFEAFF.

The CDR3 sequence is CASSRVGLAAGHSTDTQYF. The CDR3 coding sequence is TGTGCCAGCAGCCGTGTCGGACTAGCGGCCGGGCATAGCACAGATACGCAGTATTTT. The genes are TRBV7-3 and TRBJ2-3; 10 nucleotides agree with TRBD2. V shed 5 bases and J 0 bases; nucleotides not matched to a gene: 14. The CDR3 runs to 19 residues. Germline V CDR1 and CDR2: SGHTA, FQGTGA.

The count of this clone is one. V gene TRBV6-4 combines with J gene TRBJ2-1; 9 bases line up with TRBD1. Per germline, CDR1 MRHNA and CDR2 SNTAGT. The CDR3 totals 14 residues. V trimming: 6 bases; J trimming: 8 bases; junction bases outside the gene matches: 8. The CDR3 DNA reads TGTGCCAGCAGCCCGGGACAGGGTATGGATGAGCAGTTCTTC. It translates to CASSPGQGMDEQFF.

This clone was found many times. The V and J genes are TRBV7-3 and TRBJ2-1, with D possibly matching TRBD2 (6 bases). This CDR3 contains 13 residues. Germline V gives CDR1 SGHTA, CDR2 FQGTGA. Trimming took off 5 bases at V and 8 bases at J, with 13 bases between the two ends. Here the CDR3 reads CASSSGGDYEQFF. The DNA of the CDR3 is TGTGCCAGCAGCAGCGGAGGGGACTATGAGCAGTTCTTC. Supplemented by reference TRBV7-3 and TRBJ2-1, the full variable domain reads GAGVSQTPSNKVTEKGKYVELRCDPISGHTALYWYRQSLGQGPEFLIYFQGTGAADDSGLPNDRFFAVRPEGSVSTLKIQRTERGDSAVYLCASSSGGDYEQFFGPGTRLTVL.

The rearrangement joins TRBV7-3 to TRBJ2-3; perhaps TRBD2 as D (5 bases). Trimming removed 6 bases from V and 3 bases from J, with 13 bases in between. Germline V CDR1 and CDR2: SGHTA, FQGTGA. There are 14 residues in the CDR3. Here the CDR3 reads CASSGGSTTDTQYF. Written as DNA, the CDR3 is TGTGCCAGCAGTGGAGGCTCTACGACAGATACGCAGTATTTT.

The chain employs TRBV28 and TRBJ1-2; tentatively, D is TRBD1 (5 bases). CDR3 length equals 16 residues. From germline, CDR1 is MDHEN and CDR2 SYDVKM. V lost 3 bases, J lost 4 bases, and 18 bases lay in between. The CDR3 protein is CASSLTSRGLGYGYTF. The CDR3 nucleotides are TGTGCCAGCAGTTTGACTTCTAGGGGACTGGGCTATGGCTACACCTTC.

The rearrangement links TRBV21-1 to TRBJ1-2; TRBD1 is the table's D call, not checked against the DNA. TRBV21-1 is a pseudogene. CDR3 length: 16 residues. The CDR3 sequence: CASSKEEQQANYGYTF. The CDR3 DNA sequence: TGTGCCAGCAGCAAAGAGGAACAGCAAGCTAACTATGGCTACACCTTC.

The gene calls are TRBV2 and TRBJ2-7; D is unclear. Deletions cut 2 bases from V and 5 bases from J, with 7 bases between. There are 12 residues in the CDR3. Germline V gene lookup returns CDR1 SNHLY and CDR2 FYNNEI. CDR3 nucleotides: TGTGCCAGCAGTGAAAACAGCCACGAGCAGTACTTC. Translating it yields CASSENSHEQYF.

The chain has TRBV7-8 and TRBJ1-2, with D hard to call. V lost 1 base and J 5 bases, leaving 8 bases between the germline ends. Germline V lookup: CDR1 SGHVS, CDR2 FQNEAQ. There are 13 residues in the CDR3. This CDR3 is CASSLGGAYGYTF. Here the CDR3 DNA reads TGTGCCAGCAGCTTAGGGGGAGCTTATGGCTACACCTTC.

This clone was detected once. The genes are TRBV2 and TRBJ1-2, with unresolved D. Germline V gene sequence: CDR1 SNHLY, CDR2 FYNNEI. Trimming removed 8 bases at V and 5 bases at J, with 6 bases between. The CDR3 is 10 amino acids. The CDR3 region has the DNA TGTGCCAGCCCCTCGTATGGCTACACCTTC. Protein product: CASPSYGYTF.

The chain's CDR3 is CASSVGGQGTTEAFF. Here the CDR3 DNA reads TGTGCCAGCAGCGTAGGAGGACAGGGCACCACTGAAGCTTTCTTT. The chain has TRBV9 and TRBJ1-1, with 8 bases aligning to TRBD1. The CDR3 sequence is 15 residues long. Unmatched junction bases numbered 5, after V lost 0 bases and J lost 4 bases. CDR1 and CDR2 from the germline V gene are SGDLS and YYNGEE.

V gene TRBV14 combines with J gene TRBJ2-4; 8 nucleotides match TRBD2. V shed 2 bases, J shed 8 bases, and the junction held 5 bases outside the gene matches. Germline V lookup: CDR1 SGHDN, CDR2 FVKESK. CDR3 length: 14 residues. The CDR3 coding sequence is TGTGCCAGCAGCCAATTGCAGCGGGGGCACATTCAGTACTTC. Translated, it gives CASSQLQRGHIQYF.

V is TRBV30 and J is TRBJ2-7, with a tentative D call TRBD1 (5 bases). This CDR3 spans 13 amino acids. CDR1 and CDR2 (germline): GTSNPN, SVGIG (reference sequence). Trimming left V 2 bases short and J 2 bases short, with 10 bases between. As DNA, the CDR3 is TGTGCCTGGAGTAGGGGCGGCCCCTACGAGCAGTACTTC. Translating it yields CAWSRGGPYEQYF.

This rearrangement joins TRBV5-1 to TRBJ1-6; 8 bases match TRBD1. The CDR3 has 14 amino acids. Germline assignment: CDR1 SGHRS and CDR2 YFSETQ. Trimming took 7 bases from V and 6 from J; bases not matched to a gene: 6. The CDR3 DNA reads TGCGCCAGCGGACAGGGTGTGTTTAATTCACCCCTCCACTTT. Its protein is CASGQGVFNSPLHF.

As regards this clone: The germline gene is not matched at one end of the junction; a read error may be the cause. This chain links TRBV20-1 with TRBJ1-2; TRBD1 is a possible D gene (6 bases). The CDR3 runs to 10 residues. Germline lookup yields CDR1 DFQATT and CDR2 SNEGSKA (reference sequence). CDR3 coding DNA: TGCAGTGCTAGAGATACAGGGTATGGATTC. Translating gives CSARDTGYGF.